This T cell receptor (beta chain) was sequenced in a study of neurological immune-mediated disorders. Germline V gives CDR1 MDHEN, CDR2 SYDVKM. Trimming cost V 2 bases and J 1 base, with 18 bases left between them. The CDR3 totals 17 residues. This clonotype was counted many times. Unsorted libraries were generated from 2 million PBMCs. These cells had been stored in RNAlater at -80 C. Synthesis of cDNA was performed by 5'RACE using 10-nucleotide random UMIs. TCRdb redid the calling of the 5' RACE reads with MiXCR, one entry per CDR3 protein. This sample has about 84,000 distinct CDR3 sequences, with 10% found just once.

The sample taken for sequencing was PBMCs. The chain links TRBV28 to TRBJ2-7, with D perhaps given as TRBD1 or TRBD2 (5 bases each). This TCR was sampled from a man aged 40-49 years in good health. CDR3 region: CASSLDIGGRASYEQYF. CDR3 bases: TGTGCCAGCAGTTTAGATATTGGGGGTCGAGCTTCCTACGAGCAGTACTTC.